The clone carrying this T cell receptor (beta chain) came up many times. Its matching antigen is unknown. This CDR3 region has 14 residues. Germline loops: CDR1 LGHNA, CDR2 YSLEER. Deletions cut 7 bases from V and 5 bases from J, with 15 bases between. This specimen comes from a study of response to subunit inactivated influenza vaccine. Study-level points and caveats: Authors suggested each seasonal flu vaccination may recruit only limited numbers of new T cells.

Using its own MiXCR run on the RT-PCR reads, TCRdb lists one record per CDR3 protein. The sample includes around 200,000 distinct CDR3 sequences, about 15% of them seen just once. The V gene is TRBV4-3, the J gene TRBJ2-1, with D possibly being TRBD1 (6 bases). The clonotype was recovered from a man aged 50 to 59 who received an inactivated influenza vaccine. The sequences come from CD8+ T cells sorted from PBMCs, collected more than 4 days after vaccination. CDR3 sequence: CASTQGPPHNEQFF. CDR3 nucleotide sequence: TGCGCCAGCACCCAGGGGCCTCCTCACAATGAGCAGTTCTTC.